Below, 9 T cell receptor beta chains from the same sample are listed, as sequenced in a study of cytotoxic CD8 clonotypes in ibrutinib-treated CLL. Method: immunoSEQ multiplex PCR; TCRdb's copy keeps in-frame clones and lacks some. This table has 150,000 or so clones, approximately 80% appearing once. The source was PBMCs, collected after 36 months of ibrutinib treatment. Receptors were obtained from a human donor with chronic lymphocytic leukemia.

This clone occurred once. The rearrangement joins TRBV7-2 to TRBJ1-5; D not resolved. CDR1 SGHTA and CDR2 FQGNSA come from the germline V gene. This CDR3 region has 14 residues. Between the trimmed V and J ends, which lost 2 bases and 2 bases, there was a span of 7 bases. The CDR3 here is CASSLRVGNQPQHF. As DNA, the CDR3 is TGTGCCAGCAGCTTAAGGGTCGGCAATCAGCCCCAGCATTTT.

CDR3 bases: TGTGCCAGCAGCTTAGGATTAGCGGGAGGAGATACGCAGTATTTT. Translating gives CASSLGLAGGDTQYF. The rearrangement joins TRBV5-6 to TRBJ2-3; 10 bases match TRBD2. V shed 2 bases, J shed 5 bases, and the junction held 5 bases outside the gene matches. CDR3 size: 15 residues. Germline loops: CDR1 SGHDT, CDR2 YYEEEE.

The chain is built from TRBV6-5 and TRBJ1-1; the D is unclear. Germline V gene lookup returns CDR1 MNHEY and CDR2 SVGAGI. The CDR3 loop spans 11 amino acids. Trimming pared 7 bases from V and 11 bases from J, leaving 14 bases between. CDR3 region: CASIRGAVAFF. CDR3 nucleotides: TGTGCCAGCATACGCGGCGCCGTGGCTTTCTTT.

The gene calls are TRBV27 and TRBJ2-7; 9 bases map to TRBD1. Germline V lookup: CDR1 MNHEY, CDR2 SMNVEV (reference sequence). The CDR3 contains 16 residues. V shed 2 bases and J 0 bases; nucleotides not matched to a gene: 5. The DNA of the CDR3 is TGTGCCAGCAGTTTAGGATGGGACAGGGACTCCTACGAGCAGTACTTC. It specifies CASSLGWDRDSYEQYF.

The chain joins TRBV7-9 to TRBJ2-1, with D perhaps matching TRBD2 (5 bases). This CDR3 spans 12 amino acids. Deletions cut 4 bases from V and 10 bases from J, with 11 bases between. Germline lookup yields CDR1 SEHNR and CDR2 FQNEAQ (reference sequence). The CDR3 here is CASSSGGGEQFF. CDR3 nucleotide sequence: TGTGCCAGCAGCTCCGGAGGAGGAGAGCAGTTCTTC. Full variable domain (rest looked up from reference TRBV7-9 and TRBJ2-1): DTGVSQNPRHKITKRGQNVTFRCDPISEHNRLYWYRQTLGQGPEFLTYFQNEAQLEKSRLLSDRFSAERPKGSFSTLEIQRTEQGDSAMYLCASSSGGGEQFFGPGTRLTVL.

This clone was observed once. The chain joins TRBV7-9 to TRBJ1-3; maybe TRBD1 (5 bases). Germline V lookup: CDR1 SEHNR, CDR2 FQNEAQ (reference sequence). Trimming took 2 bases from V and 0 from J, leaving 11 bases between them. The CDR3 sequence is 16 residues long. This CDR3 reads CASSLMYRISGNTIYF. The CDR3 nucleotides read TGTGCCAGCAGCTTAATGTACAGGATCTCTGGAAACACCATATATTTT.

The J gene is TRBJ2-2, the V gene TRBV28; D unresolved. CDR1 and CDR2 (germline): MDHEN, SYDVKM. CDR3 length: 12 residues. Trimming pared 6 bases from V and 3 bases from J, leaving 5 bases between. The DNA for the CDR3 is TGTGCCAGCAGCCCCCACACCGGGGAGCTGTTTTTT. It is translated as CASSPHTGELFF. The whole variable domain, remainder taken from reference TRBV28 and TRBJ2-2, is DVKVTQSSRYLVKRTGEKVFLECVQDMDHENMFWYRQDPGLGLRLIYFSYDVKMKEKGDIPEGYSVSREKKERFSLILESASTNQTSMYLCASSPHTGELFFGEGSRLTVL.

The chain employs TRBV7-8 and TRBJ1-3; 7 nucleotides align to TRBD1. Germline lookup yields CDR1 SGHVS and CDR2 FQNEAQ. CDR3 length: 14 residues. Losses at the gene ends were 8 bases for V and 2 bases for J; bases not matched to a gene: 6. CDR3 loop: CASYRGTAGNTIYF. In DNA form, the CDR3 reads TGTGCCAGCTATAGAGGGACAGCTGGAAACACCATATATTTT. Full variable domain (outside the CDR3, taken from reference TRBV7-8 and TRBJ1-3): GAGVSQSPRYKVAKRGQDVALRCDPISGHVSLFWYQQALGQGPEFLTYFQNEAQLDKSGLPSDRFFAERPEGSVSTLKIQRTQQEDSAVYLCASYRGTAGNTIYFGEGSWLTVV.

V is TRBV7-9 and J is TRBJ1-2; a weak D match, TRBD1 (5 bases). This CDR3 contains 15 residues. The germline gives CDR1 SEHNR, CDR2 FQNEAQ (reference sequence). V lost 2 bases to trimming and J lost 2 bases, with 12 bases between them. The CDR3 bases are TGTGCCAGCAGCTTAATGCAGGGAAGGAACTATGGCTACACCTTC. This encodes CASSLMQGRNYGYTF.